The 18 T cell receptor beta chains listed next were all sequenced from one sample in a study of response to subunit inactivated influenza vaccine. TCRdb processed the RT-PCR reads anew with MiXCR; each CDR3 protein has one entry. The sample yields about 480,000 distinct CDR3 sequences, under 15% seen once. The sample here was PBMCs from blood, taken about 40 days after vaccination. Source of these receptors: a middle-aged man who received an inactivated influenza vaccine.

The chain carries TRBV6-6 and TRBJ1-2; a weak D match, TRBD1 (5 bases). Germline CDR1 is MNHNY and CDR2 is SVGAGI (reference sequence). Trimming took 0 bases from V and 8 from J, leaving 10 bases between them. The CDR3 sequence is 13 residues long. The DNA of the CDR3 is TGTGCCAGCAGTTACTCGATTGGGGGGGGCTACACCTTC. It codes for CASSYSIGGGYTF.

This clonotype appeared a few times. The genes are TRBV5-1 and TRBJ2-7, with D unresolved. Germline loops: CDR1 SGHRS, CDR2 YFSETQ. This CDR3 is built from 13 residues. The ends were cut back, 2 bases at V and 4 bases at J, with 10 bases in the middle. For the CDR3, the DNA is TGCGCCAGCAGCTTCCGGCCGGATTACGAGCAGTACTTC. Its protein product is CASSFRPDYEQYF.

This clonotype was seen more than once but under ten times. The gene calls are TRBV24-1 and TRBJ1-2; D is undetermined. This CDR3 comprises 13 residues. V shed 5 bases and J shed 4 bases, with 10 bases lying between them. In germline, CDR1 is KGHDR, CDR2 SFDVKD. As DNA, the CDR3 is TGTGCCACCAGTGTGGGAATTGGCTATGGCTACACCTTC. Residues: CATSVGIGYGYTF.

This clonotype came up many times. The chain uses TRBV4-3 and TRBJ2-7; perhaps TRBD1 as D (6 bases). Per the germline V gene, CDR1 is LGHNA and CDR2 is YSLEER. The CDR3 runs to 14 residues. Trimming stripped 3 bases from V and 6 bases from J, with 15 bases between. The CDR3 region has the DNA TGCGCCAGCAGCCACGCAACAGGGTTCTCCGAGCAGTACTTC. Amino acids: CASSHATGFSEQYF.

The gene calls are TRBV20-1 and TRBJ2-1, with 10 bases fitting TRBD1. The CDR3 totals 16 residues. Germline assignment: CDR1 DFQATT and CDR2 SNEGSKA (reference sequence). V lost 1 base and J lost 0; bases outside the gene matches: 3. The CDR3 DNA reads TGCAGTGCTAGAGGGACAGGGGGTATCTCCTACAATGAGCAGTTCTTC. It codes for CSARGTGGISYNEQFF.

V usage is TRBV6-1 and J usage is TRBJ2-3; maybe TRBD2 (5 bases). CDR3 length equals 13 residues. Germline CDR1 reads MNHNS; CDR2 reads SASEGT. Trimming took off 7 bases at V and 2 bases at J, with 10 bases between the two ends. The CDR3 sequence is CASTDGNTDTQYF. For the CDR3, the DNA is TGTGCCAGCACCGACGGGAACACAGATACGCAGTATTTT.

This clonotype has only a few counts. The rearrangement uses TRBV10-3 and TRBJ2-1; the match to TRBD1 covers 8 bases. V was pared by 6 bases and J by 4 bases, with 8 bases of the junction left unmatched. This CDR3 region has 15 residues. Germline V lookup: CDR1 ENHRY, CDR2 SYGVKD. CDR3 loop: CAISVGTGVYNEQFF. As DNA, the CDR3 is TGTGCCATCAGCGTCGGGACAGGAGTTTACAATGAGCAGTTCTTC.

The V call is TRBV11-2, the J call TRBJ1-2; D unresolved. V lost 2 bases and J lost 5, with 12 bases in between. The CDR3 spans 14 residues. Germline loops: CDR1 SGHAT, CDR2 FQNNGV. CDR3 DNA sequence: TGTGCCAGCAGCTTAAGCAACGGGTTTTATGGCTACACCTTC. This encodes CASSLSNGFYGYTF.

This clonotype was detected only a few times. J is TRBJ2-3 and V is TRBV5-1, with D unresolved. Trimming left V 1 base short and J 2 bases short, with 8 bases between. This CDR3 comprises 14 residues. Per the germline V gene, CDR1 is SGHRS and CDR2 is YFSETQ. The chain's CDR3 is CASSLLGHTDTQYF. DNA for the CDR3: TGCGCCAGCAGCTTGCTAGGCCACACAGATACGCAGTATTTT.

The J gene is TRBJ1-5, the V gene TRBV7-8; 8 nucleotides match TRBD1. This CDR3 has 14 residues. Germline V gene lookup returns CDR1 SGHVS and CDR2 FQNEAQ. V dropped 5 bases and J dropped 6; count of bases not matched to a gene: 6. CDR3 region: CASSNGQGPQPQHF. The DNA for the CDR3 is TGTGCCAGCAGCAACGGACAGGGACCTCAGCCCCAGCATTTT.

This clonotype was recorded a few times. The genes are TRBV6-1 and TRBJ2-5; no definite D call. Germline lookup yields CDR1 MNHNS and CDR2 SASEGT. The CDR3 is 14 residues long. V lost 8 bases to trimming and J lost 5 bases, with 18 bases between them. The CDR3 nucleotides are TGTGCCAGCGCCGAAGCAAACGTGAAGGAGACCCAGTACTTC. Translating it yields CASAEANVKETQYF.

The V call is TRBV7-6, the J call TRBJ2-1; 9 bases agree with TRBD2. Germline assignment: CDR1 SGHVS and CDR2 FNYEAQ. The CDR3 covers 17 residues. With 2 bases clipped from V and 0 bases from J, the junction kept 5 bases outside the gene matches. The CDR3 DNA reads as TGTGCCAGCAGCTTAATGGGTAGCGGGAGCTCCTACAATGAGCAGTTCTTC. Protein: CASSLMGSGSSYNEQFF.

CDR3 sequence (DNA): TGTGCCAGCAGCTTAGAAGGACGGGGCTACGAGCAGTACTTC. This translates into CASSLEGRGYEQYF. V usage is TRBV7-9 and J usage is TRBJ2-7, with a tentative D call TRBD2 (5 bases). V was clipped by 1 base and J by 3 bases, with 10 bases between them. The CDR3 contains 14 residues. Germline CDR1 reads SEHNR; CDR2 reads FQNEAQ (reference sequence).

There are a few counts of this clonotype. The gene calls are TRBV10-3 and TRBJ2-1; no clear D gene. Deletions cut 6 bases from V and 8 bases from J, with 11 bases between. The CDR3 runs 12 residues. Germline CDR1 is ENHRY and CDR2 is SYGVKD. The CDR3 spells CAISDMRHEQFF. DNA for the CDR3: TGTGCCATCAGCGACATGAGGCATGAGCAGTTCTTC.

Here the CDR3 DNA reads TGTGCCAGCAGTTATCCGGCCGACGAGCAGTACTTC. Amino acid sequence: CASSYPADEQYF. The genes are TRBV6-2 or TRBV6-3 and TRBJ2-7; D ambiguous. The germline gives CDR1 MNHEY, CDR2 SVGEGT. The CDR3 is 12 amino acids. Trimming took off 3 bases at V and 5 bases at J, with 8 bases between the two ends.

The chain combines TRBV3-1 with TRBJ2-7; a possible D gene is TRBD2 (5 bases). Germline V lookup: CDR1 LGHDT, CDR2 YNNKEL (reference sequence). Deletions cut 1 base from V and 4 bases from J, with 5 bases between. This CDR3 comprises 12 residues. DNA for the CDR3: TGTGCCAGCAGCCAAGGGGAGTACGAGCAGTACTTC. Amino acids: CASSQGEYEQYF.

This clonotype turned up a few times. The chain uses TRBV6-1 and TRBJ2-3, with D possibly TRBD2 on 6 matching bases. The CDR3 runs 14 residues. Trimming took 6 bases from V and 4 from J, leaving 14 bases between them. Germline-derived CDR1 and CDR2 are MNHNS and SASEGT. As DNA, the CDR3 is TGTGCCAGCAGATGGGATTTAGCGGCAGATACGCAGTATTTT. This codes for CASRWDLAADTQYF.

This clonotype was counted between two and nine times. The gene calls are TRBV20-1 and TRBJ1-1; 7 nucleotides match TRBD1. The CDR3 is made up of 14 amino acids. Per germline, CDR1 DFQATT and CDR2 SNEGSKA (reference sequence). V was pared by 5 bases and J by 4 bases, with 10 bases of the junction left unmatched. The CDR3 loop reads CSAWGDRQVTEAFF. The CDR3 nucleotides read TGCAGTGCTTGGGGGGACAGACAGGTCACTGAAGCTTTCTTT.